A selection of T cell receptor beta chains follows, all from one sample in a study of blood T cell repertoires in COVID-19. Clones were read by immunoSEQ multiplex PCR, and TCRdb kept only the in-frame ones, dropping some. The data contain 210,000 or so clones, approximately 80% of them singletons. Sequencing was performed on peripheral blood. The source is a woman at least 80 years old with COVID-19, enrolled during active disease. Each CDR3 is given with its conserved first and last residue. A D gene is named only where the DNA matches it firmly. Expanded clones are given a class, and other clones once, few, many or no size at all.

NA | NA | TRBJ1-1 | TRBV29-1 | CSAEEQGRNTEAFF | TGCAGCGCTGAAGAACAGGGCCGCAACACTGAAGCTTTCTTT
NA | NA | TRBJ2-1 | TRBV27 | CASRPLIQVRNEQFF | TGTGCCAGCAGACCCCTAATTCAGGTCAGGAATGAGCAGTTCTTC
TRBD1 | few | TRBJ1-2 | TRBV28 | CASTSGTGTYGYTF | TGTGCCAGCACCTCAGGGACAGGGACCTATGGCTACACCTTC
NA | NA | TRBJ2-3 | TRBV5-1 | CASSRTATRSTDTQYF | TGCGCCAGCAGCCGAACAGCCACAAGAAGCACAGATACGCAGTATTTT
TRBD2 | NA | TRBJ2-1 | TRBV4-2 | CATQGLAGNEQFF | TGTGCCACCCAAGGACTAGCGGGTAATGAGCAGTTCTTC
NA | NA | TRBJ1-2 | TRBV19 | CASSGYRHGYTF | TGTGCCAGTAGTGGCTACAGGCATGGCTACACCTTC
NA | NA | TRBJ2-7 | TRBV27 | CASSFRPDSYEQYF | TGTGCCAGCAGTTTCCGCCCGGACAGCTACGAGCAGTACTTC
NA | NA | TRBJ1-2 | TRBV28 | CASSLGSSYGYTF | TGTGCCAGCAGTTTGGGCAGCTCCTATGGCTACACCTTC
TRBD2 | NA | TRBJ2-1 | TRBV28 | CASEGTSGSTGSGEQFF | TGTGCCAGCGAGGGGACTAGCGGGAGTACGGGGAGCGGTGAGCAGTTCTTC
TRBD1 | NA | TRBJ1-1 | TRBV9 | CASSPHGGGGTEAFF | TGTGCCAGCAGCCCGCATGGAGGGGGCGGCACTGAAGCTTTCTTT
TRBD2 | NA | TRBJ2-3 | TRBV5-1 | CASSLYGTSGVDTQYF | TGCGCCAGCAGCTTGTATGGGACTAGCGGGGTAGATACGCAGTATTTT
NA | once | TRBJ1-5 | TRBV5-1 | CASSLDGNSNQPQHF | TGCGCCAGCAGCTTGGACGGGAATAGCAATCAGCCCCAGCATTTT
NA | NA | TRBJ2-3 | TRBV19 | CASRAQQRGTDTQYF | TGTGCCAGCAGGGCCCAACAAAGGGGCACAGATACGCAGTATTTT
NA | NA | TRBJ1-2 | TRBV6-5 | CASSYFSRTMNYGYTF | TGTGCCAGCAGTTACTTCAGTCGGACTATGAACTATGGCTACACCTTC
NA | NA | TRBJ1-5 | TRBV4-1 | CASSQVRGSFGPQHF | TGCGCCAGCAGCCAAGTCCGAGGGTCTTTTGGGCCCCAGCATTTT
TRBD1 | NA | TRBJ1-4 | TRBV19 | CASRSGLDREKLFF | TGTGCCAGTCGATCCGGACTGGACAGGGAAAAACTGTTTTTT
NA | few | TRBJ1-2 | TRBV5-4 | CASSLRGGSYGYTF | TGTGCCAGCAGCCTCCGGGGGGGCTCCTATGGCTACACCTTC
NA | NA | TRBJ2-7 | TRBV3-1/TRBV3-2 | CASSQPGYYEQYF | TGTGCCAGCAGCCAGCCGGGGTATTACGAGCAGTACTTC
TRBD2 | NA | TRBJ2-3 | TRBV18 | CASSPTLASSTDTQYF | TGTGCCAGCTCCCCTACACTAGCGTCTAGCACAGATACGCAGTATTTT
NA | few | TRBJ2-3 | TRBV7-6 | CASSQNGGGDTQYF | TGTGCCAGCAGCCAAAACGGGGGTGGAGATACGCAGTATTTT
TRBD1 | NA | TRBJ1-2 | TRBV5-1 | CASSSDRGYYGYTF | TGCGCCAGCAGCTCGGACAGGGGTTACTATGGCTACACCTTC
TRBD1 | NA | TRBJ2-7 | TRBV10-3 | CAISPGTGESYEQYF | TGTGCCATCAGTCCCGGGACAGGGGAATCTTACGAGCAGTACTTC
TRBD2 | NA | TRBJ2-7 | TRBV4-1 | CASSQVGASGDTTYEQYF | TGCGCCAGCAGCCAAGTGGGGGCTAGCGGGGATACTACCTACGAGCAGTACTTC
NA | NA | TRBJ1-4 | TRBV28 | CASSRAGATNEKLFF | TGTGCCAGCAGTAGAGCGGGGGCCACTAATGAAAAACTGTTTTTT
NA | NA | TRBJ1-5 | TRBV24-1 | CATSDFRGGSQHF | TGTGCCACCAGTGATTTTCGGGGTGGGTCCCAGCATTTT
NA | NA | TRBJ1-3 | TRBV28 | CASSLAGNSGNTIYF | TGTGCCAGCAGTTTAGCCGGTAACTCTGGAAACACCATATATTTT
TRBD1 | NA | TRBJ2-7 | TRBV5-1 | CASSPGQGRSYEQYF | TGCGCCAGCAGCCCCGGACAGGGACGCTCCTACGAGCAGTACTTC
NA | NA | TRBJ1-5 | TRBV27 | CASSPGNDSNQPQHF | TGTGCCAGCAGCCCAGGCAACGATAGCAATCAGCCCCAGCATTTT
NA | NA | TRBJ1-5 | TRBV5-5 | CASSVDGVSNQPQHF | TGTGCCAGCAGCGTAGACGGGGTTAGCAATCAGCCCCAGCATTTT
NA | NA | TRBJ2-2 | TRBV7-8 | CASSSFGAPSNTGELFF | TGTGCCAGCAGCTCTTTTGGAGCACCCTCGAACACCGGGGAGCTGTTTTTT
NA | NA | TRBJ1-2 | TRBV7-8 | CASSSDSLYGYTF | TGTGCCAGCAGCTCTGACAGCCTCTATGGCTACACCTTC
NA | NA | TRBJ1-6 | TRBV19 | CASNRATSPLHF | TGTGCCAGTAACAGGGCGACTTCACCCCTCCACTTT
TRBD1 | few | TRBJ1-2 | TRBV7-3 | CASSLTGQGSYGYTF | TGTGCCAGCAGCTTAACCGGACAGGGCTCGTATGGCTACACCTTC
NA | NA | TRBJ1-1 | TRBV28 | CASSLIGGAFF | TGTGCCAGCAGTTTAATAGGGGGAGCTTTCTTT
NA | once | TRBJ2-2 | TRBV7-9 | CASSRQGLNTGELFF | TGTGCCAGCAGTCGACAGGGACTGAACACCGGGGAGCTGTTTTTT
TRBD1 | NA | TRBJ2-5 | TRBV2 | CANRDRGETQYF | TGTGCCAACAGGGACAGGGGAGAGACCCAGTACTTC
TRBD1 | NA | TRBJ2-5 | TRBV12-3/TRBV12-4 | CASSRQGGETQYF | TGTGCCAGCAGTAGACAGGGGGGGGAGACCCAGTACTTC
TRBD1 | NA | TRBJ2-3 | TRBV5-1 | CASSRTGDTQYF | TGCGCCAGCAGCCGGACAGGGGATACGCAGTATTTT
NA | NA | TRBJ1-1 | TRBV2 | CASNDRYTEAFF | TGTGCCAGCAACGACAGATACACTGAAGCTTTCTTT
TRBD1 | NA | TRBJ1-2 | TRBV29-1 | CSVVVVGGQGSLGYTF | TGCAGCGTTGTTGTGGTGGGGGGACAGGGAAGTCTTGGCTACACCTTC
TRBD1 | few | TRBJ1-5 | TRBV28 | CASTFRDRGQQPQHF | TGTGCCAGCACCTTCCGGGACAGGGGGCAACAGCCCCAGCATTTT